Listed below are T cell receptor beta chains from one sample, sequenced in a study of blood T cell repertoires in COVID-19. Assay used: immunoSEQ multiplex PCR; TCRdb lists only in-frame clones, some missing. The table has fewer than 700,000 clones, approximately 88% seen once. The sample was peripheral blood. The receptors were sampled from a woman in her 50s with COVID-19, enrolled during active disease. Each CDR3 is given with its conserved first and last residue. A D gene is named only where the DNA matches it firmly.

TRBV5-1	TRBJ2-1	TRBD2	CASSPRTSGGYNEQFF	TGCGCCAGCAGCCCGAGGACTAGCGGGGGTTACAATGAGCAGTTCTTC
TRBV4-1	TRBJ1-1	TRBD1	CASSLGQGTGEAFF	TGCGCCAGCAGCCTCGGACAGGGCACAGGTGAAGCTTTCTTT
TRBV19	TRBJ1-4	NA	CASSIGHRNEKLFF	TGTGCCAGTAGTATCGGACACCGGAATGAAAAACTGTTTTTT
TRBV5-1	TRBJ1-2	TRBD1	CASSSFSTGVYGYTF	TGCGCCAGCAGCTCTTTTTCCACAGGGGTCTATGGCTACACCTTC
TRBV6-5	TRBJ1-6	TRBD1	CASSPSGRGDSPLHF	TGTGCCAGCAGTCCCTCTGGCAGGGGGGATTCACCCCTCCACTTT
TRBV6-6	TRBJ1-2	TRBD1	CASSYGNRGSRSYTF	TGTGCCAGCAGTTACGGGAACAGGGGTAGTAGGAGCTACACCTTC
TRBV2	TRBJ2-5	TRBD1	CASSPRTGGEETQYF	TGTGCCAGCAGTCCGAGGACAGGGGGTGAAGAGACCCAGTACTTC
TRBV27	TRBJ2-2	NA	CASSFDRPPGELFF	TGTGCCAGCAGTTTCGACAGGCCCCCCGGGGAGCTGTTTTTT
TRBV5-5	TRBJ2-7	TRBD2	CASSLGQGLGYEQYF	TGTGCCAGCAGCTTGGGTCAGGGACTAGGATACGAGCAGTACTTC
TRBV5-8	TRBJ1-5	NA	CASSSIDTNQPQHF	TGTGCCAGCAGCTCAATTGACACTAATCAGCCCCAGCATTTT